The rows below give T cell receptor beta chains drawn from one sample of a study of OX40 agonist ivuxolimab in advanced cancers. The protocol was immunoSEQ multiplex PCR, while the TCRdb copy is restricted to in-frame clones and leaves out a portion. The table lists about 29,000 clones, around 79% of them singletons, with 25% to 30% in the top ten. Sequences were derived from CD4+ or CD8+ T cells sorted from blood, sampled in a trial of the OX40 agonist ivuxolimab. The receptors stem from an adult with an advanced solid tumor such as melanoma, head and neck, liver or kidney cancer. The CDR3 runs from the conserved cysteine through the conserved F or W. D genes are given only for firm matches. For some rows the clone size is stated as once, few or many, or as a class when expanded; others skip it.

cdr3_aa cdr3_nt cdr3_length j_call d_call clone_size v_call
CASSKLKGGGGLQETQYF TGTGCCAGCAGCAAACTCAAGGGAGGCGGGGGCCTCCAAGAGACCCAGTACTTC 18 TRBJ2-5 - - TRBV21-1
CASSRDRVWEPQHF TGTGCCAGCAGCCGCGACAGGGTTTGGGAGCCCCAGCATTTT 14 TRBJ1-5 TRBD1 - TRBV28
CASSAGTSGRREQYF TGCGCCAGCAGTGCTGGGACTAGCGGGAGGCGGGAGCAGTACTTC 15 TRBJ2-7 TRBD2 - TRBV5-1
CASSSMLGQALDGYTF TGTGCCAGCAGTAGCATGTTGGGACAGGCTTTGGATGGCTACACCTTC 16 TRBJ1-2 TRBD1 - TRBV2
CASSARDPGEVTHTDTQYF TGTGCCAGCAGCGCCCGGGACCCAGGGGAGGTTACACACACAGATACGCAGTATTTT 19 TRBJ2-3 - - TRBV9
CASSQDSGTGNGYTF TGTGCCAGCAGCCAAGATTCCGGGACAGGAAATGGCTACACCTTC 15 TRBJ1-2 TRBD1 - TRBV14
CASSLALEGDEQFF TGTGCCAGCAGCTTAGCCCTCGAGGGGGATGAGCAGTTCTTC 14 TRBJ2-1 - - TRBV7-6
CASSGGQGSSGELFF TGTGCCAGCAGTGGGGGGCAGGGGTCAAGCGGGGAGCTGTTTTTT 15 TRBJ2-2 - once TRBV6-1
CASSKRGSTDTQYF TGTGCCAGCAGCAAGCGGGGAAGCACAGATACGCAGTATTTT 14 TRBJ2-3 TRBD2 - TRBV6-1
CATSRTLGQAAYGYTF TGTGCCACCAGCAGAACTCTGGGACAGGCTGCCTATGGCTACACCTTC 16 TRBJ1-2 TRBD1 once TRBV15
CASSQDLGFETQYF TGTGCCAGCAGCCAAGATTTAGGTTTTGAGACCCAGTACTTC 14 TRBJ2-5 - once TRBV14
CASSIGDNSYEQYF TGTGCCAGTAGTATCGGGGACAACTCCTACGAGCAGTACTTC 14 TRBJ2-7 - - TRBV19
CAWTQGPLNTEAFF TGTGCCTGGACACAGGGGCCCCTGAACACTGAAGCTTTCTTT 14 TRBJ1-1 TRBD1 - TRBV30
CASSEAPYSTNYGYTF TGTGCCAGCAGTGAAGCGCCGTACTCAACTAACTATGGCTACACCTTC 16 TRBJ1-2 - - TRBV2
CASSQDTASNTEAFF TGTGCCAGCAGCCAAGATACAGCCTCGAACACTGAAGCTTTCTTT 15 TRBJ1-1 - - TRBV4-2
CASSASGGWETQYF TGTGCCAGCAGCGCTAGCGGGGGTTGGGAGACCCAGTACTTC 14 TRBJ2-5 TRBD2 - TRBV9
CASSWGSGLYEQYF TGCGCCAGCAGTTGGGGTAGCGGGCTCTACGAGCAGTACTTC 14 TRBJ2-7 TRBD2 - TRBV5-1
CASSLGQGVEQYF TGTGCCAGCAGCTTGGGGCAGGGGGTAGAGCAGTACTTC 13 TRBJ2-7 TRBD1 - TRBV5-4
CATSRDRGALDTGELFF TGTGCCACCAGCAGAGATCGGGGGGCACTTGATACCGGGGAGCTGTTTTTT 17 TRBJ2-2 - - TRBV15
CASSVGTSESYEQYF TGTGCCAGCAGCGTAGGAACTAGCGAAAGCTACGAGCAGTACTTC 15 TRBJ2-7 TRBD2 - TRBV9
CATLDSLGEKLFF TGCGCCACCCTGGACAGTTTGGGTGAAAAACTGTTTTTT 13 TRBJ1-4 - - TRBV4-1
CASTPGLDYNEQFF TGTGCCAGCACGCCGGGACTAGACTACAATGAGCAGTTCTTC 14 TRBJ2-1 TRBD2 once TRBV7-9
CASSLTDRGKSNEQFF TGTGCCAGCAGCTTAACGGACAGGGGAAAATCCAATGAGCAGTTCTTC 16 TRBJ2-1 TRBD1 - TRBV7-9
CASSDPDRARSPLHF TGTGCCAGCAGTGACCCAGACAGGGCCAGATCACCCCTCCACTTT 15 TRBJ1-6 TRBD1 - TRBV2
CATSRSVTISAQYF TGTGCCACCAGCAGATCGGTGACTATCTCAGCGCAGTATTTT 14 TRBJ2-3 - - TRBV15
CASSLLSGGIEQYF TGTGCCAGCAGTTTATTGTCAGGGGGAATCGAGCAGTACTTC 14 TRBJ2-7 TRBD1 - TRBV27
CASSWGLASSYEQYF TGTGCCAGCAGTTGGGGACTAGCGAGCTCCTACGAGCAGTACTTC 15 TRBJ2-7 TRBD2 - TRBV6-5